Presented here are 22 T cell receptor beta chains from one specimen sequenced in a study of PD-1 blockade in classical Hodgkin lymphoma. Assay used: immunoSEQ multiplex PCR; TCRdb lists only in-frame clones, some missing. The sample carries roughly 100,000 clones, around 93% recorded once. The time point here: cycle 4 day 1 (C4D1), after 6 weeks of nivolumab. Every patient experienced relapse after autologous stem cell transplantation, and brentuximab vedotin exposure varied. This specimen consisted of peripheral blood mononuclear cells (PBMCs), obtained before the fourth cycle of nivolumab. The origin of the receptors is a human donor with classical Hodgkin lymphoma.

This clone came up once. V is TRBV6-4 and J is TRBJ2-7, with 7 nucleotides matching TRBD2. Per germline, CDR1 MRHNA and CDR2 SNTAGT. The CDR3 is 14 amino acids. With V trimmed by 2 bases and J by 7 bases, 8 bases remained unmatched. CDR3 DNA: TGTGCCAGCAGTGACGTAGCGGGTCGGGGTGAGCAGTACTTC. As protein: CASSDVAGRGEQYF.

This chain uses TRBV5-1 with TRBJ2-5; possibly TRBD1 for D (6 bases). CDR3 length: 14 residues. The germline V gene encodes CDR1 SGHRS and CDR2 YFSETQ. Trimming removed 0 bases at V and 5 bases at J, with 11 bases between. The CDR3 DNA sequence: TGCGCCAGCAGCTTGGCTCGGCAGGGGGAGACCCAGTACTTC. Translated: CASSLARQGETQYF. The whole variable domain, filled in from reference TRBV5-1 and TRBJ2-5, reads KAGVTQTPRYLIKTRGQQVTLSCSPISGHRSVSWYQQTPGQGLQFLFEYFSETQRNKGNFPGRFSGRQFSNSRSEMNVSTLELGDSALYLCASSLARQGETQYFGPGTRLLVL.

The J gene is TRBJ2-1, the V gene TRBV5-4; no clear D gene. Germline loops: CDR1 SGHNT, CDR2 YYREEE (reference sequence). The germline V and J ends were trimmed by 0 bases and 7 bases, with 8 bases remaining between them. CDR3 length: 13 residues. Here the CDR3 DNA reads TGTGCCAGCAGCTTGGCGAGGTTGAATGAGCAGTTCTTC. Amino acid sequence: CASSLARLNEQFF.

The chain links TRBV4-1 to TRBJ2-1; TRBD2 matches at 13 bases. The junction had 10 bases not matched to a gene; V was cut back by 3 bases and J by 8 bases. CDR3 length: 17 amino acids. Germline CDR1 reads MGHRA; CDR2 reads YSYEKL. Here the CDR3 reads CASSHPLAGGSKDEQFF. As DNA, the CDR3 is TGCGCCAGCAGCCACCCACTAGCGGGAGGGTCCAAGGATGAGCAGTTCTTC.

The J gene is TRBJ2-3, the V gene TRBV6-6, with D unresolved. The CDR3 loop spans 15 amino acids. The V and J ends lost 7 bases and 0 bases respectively, with 14 bases between them. CDR1 is MNHNY, CDR2 SVGAGI, per germline (reference sequence). CDR3 in amino acids: CASTEVDSSTDTQYF. As DNA, the CDR3 is TGTGCCAGCACCGAGGTAGACTCTAGCACAGATACGCAGTATTTT.

The genes are TRBV9 and TRBJ2-3, with 7 positions matching TRBD2. Germline V CDR1 and CDR2: SGDLS, YYNGEE. Trimming took 0 bases from V and 5 from J; bases not matched to a gene: 6. The length of the CDR3 is 15 residues. CDR3 sequence reads: CASSVVAGEVDTQYF. CDR3 nucleotide sequence: TGTGCCAGCAGCGTAGTTGCGGGAGAGGTAGATACGCAGTATTTT.

This clone appeared a single time. The sample contains more than one DNA sequence encoding this CDR3. V usage is TRBV2 and J usage is TRBJ2-1; the match to TRBD1 covers 8 bases. Trimming cost V 6 bases and J 10 bases; bases outside gene matches: 5. CDR1 is SNHLY, CDR2 FYNNEI, per germline. This CDR3 has 12 amino acids. In DNA, the CDR3 is TGTGCCAGCAGAAGACAGGGGCGGGAGCAGTTCTTC. It encodes CASRRQGREQFF.

This clone was recorded only once. The V call is TRBV6-5, the J call TRBJ2-2; 7 positions match TRBD1. V lost 3 bases to trimming and J lost 4 bases; unmatched junction nucleotides: 5. The germline CDR1 and CDR2 sequences are MNHEY and SVGAGI. This CDR3 has 15 residues. The DNA for the CDR3 is TGTGCCAGCAGTTATGAGACAGGGATCACCGGGGAGCTGTTTTTT. Translation: CASSYETGITGELFF.

CDR3 protein: CASSYGQGAFDEQFF. The CDR3 region has the DNA TGTGCCAGCAGTTACGGACAGGGGGCCTTCGATGAGCAGTTCTTC. V usage is TRBV28 and J usage is TRBJ2-1; 11 bases align to TRBD1. Germline assignment: CDR1 MDHEN and CDR2 SYDVKM. V shed 4 bases, J shed 8 bases, and the junction held 7 bases outside the gene matches. The CDR3 has 15 amino acids.

The rearrangement uses TRBV5-5 and TRBJ2-7, with D perhaps matching TRBD2 (5 bases). CDR1 is SGHKS, CDR2 YYEKEE, per germline (reference sequence). This CDR3 is built from 15 residues. V lost 0 bases and J lost 2, with 12 bases in between. CDR3 residues: CASSLGTSYTYEQYF. Written as DNA, the CDR3 is TGTGCCAGCAGCTTGGGAACTAGTTATACCTACGAGCAGTACTTC. The full variable domain, in which reference TRBV5-5 and TRBJ2-7 provide the parts outside the CDR3, is DAGVTQSPTHLIKTRGQQVTLRCSPISGHKSVSWYQQVLGQGPQFIFQYYEKEERGRGNFPDRFSARQFPNYSSELNVNALLLGDSALYLCASSLGTSYTYEQYFGPGTRLTVT.

The V gene is TRBV6-5, the J gene TRBJ1-2; D gene unclear. Trimming left V 6 bases short and J 6 bases short, with 14 bases between. The germline V gene has CDR1 MNHEY and CDR2 SVGAGI. This CDR3 is built from 13 residues. For the CDR3, the DNA is TGTGCCAGCAGCATCGAAGAGGAAAATGGCTACACCTTC. Its protein is CASSIEEENGYTF.

This chain joins TRBV5-4 and TRBJ2-3, with D maybe TRBD1 (5 bases). Germline V gives CDR1 SGHNT, CDR2 YYREEE (reference sequence). V shed 2 bases and J shed 0 bases, with 13 bases lying between them. The CDR3 sequence is 16 residues long. The CDR3 DNA reads TGTGCCAGCAGCTTACAGGATTTGGGAAGCACAGATACGCAGTATTTT. Its protein is CASSLQDLGSTDTQYF.

This clone was counted a single time. The chain recombines TRBV27 with TRBJ2-7; D possibly corresponds to TRBD1 (6 bases). The CDR3 is made up of 14 amino acids. CDR1 MNHEY and CDR2 SMNVEV come from the germline V gene (reference sequence). Trimming took 4 bases from V and 4 from J, leaving 14 bases between them. The CDR3 spells CASSSSGTSYEQYF. The DNA of the CDR3 is TGTGCCAGCAGTTCGTCCGGGACATCTTACGAGCAGTACTTC.

The sample holds one count of this clone. The chain joins TRBV19 to TRBJ2-7, with 11 positions matching TRBD1. CDR1 is LNHDA, CDR2 SQIVND, per germline (reference sequence). J lost 6 bases, V lost 2 bases, and 9 bases had no gene match. The CDR3 is made up of 16 amino acids. The CDR3 loop reads CASSIIPGQGASEQYF. In DNA, the CDR3 is TGTGCCAGTAGTATAATTCCCGGACAGGGGGCGAGCGAGCAGTACTTC.

This chain joins TRBV14 and TRBJ2-4, with 8 bases matching TRBD1. J lost 8 bases, V lost 3 bases, and 6 bases had no gene match. The CDR3 consists of 14 residues. From germline, CDR1 is SGHDN and CDR2 FVKESK. CDR3 coding DNA: TGTGCCAGCAGCCACAGGACAGGGTTGGACATTCAGTACTTC. Encoded protein: CASSHRTGLDIQYF.

This clone was counted only a few times. The chain is built from TRBV9 and TRBJ1-1; unclear D gene. V was clipped by 4 bases and J by 8 bases, with 12 bases between them. Germline loops: CDR1 SGDLS, CDR2 YYNGEE. The CDR3 loop spans 12 amino acids. CDR3 DNA: TGTGCCAGCAGCCCCGGAACACTAGAAGCTTTCTTT. Protein sequence: CASSPGTLEAFF.

CDR3 coding DNA: TGTGCCAGCCGAGAGACCACGGGACAAGGCTACAATGAGCAGTTCTTC. As protein: CASRETTGQGYNEQFF. The chain combines TRBV7-9 with TRBJ2-1; TRBD1 is a possible D gene (6 bases). The CDR3 has 16 residues. V gave up 8 bases and J gave up 3 bases, with 20 bases separating them. Germline-derived CDR1 and CDR2 are SEHNR and FQNEAQ (reference sequence).

The V and J genes are TRBV28 and TRBJ2-2, with 10 bases that match TRBD2. This CDR3 is 15 amino acids long. V was clipped by 3 bases and J by 7 bases; unmatched bases: 5. Germline CDR1 MDHEN, CDR2 SYDVKM. CDR3: CASSFPGLAVGELFF. The CDR3 region has the DNA TGTGCCAGCAGTTTCCCCGGACTAGCGGTCGGGGAGCTGTTTTTT. The complete variable domain, with remaining parts taken from reference TRBV28 and TRBJ2-2, reads DVKVTQSSRYLVKRTGEKVFLECVQDMDHENMFWYRQDPGLGLRLIYFSYDVKMKEKGDIPEGYSVSREKKERFSLILESASTNQTSMYLCASSFPGLAVGELFFGEGSRLTVL.

The chain has TRBV2 and TRBJ2-1, with 8 bases fitting TRBD2. Germline loops: CDR1 SNHLY, CDR2 FYNNEI. This CDR3 region has 14 residues. Losses at the gene ends were 6 bases for V and 7 bases for J; bases not matched to a gene: 8. The CDR3 is CASRPGTSYNEQFF. CDR3 DNA sequence: TGTGCCAGCAGACCCGGGACTAGTTATAATGAGCAGTTCTTC. The entire variable domain, with the rest obtained from reference TRBV2 and TRBJ2-1, is as follows: EPEVTQTPSHQVTQMGQEVILRCVPISNHLYFYWYRQILGQKVEFLVSFYNNEISEKSEIFDDQFSVERPDGSNFTLKIRSTKLEDSAMYFCASRPGTSYNEQFFGPGTRLTVL.

V is TRBV27 and J is TRBJ2-3; tentatively, D is TRBD2 (6 bases). Trimming shortened V by 2 bases and J by 2 bases, and 11 bases separated the two germline ends. Germline loops: CDR1 MNHEY, CDR2 SMNVEV (reference sequence). The CDR3 runs 15 residues. Written as DNA, the CDR3 is TGTGCCAGCAGTTTAAGTGGCGGGATCACAGATACGCAGTATTTT. This gives the protein CASSLSGGITDTQYF.

The chain recombines TRBV28 with TRBJ2-3; D ambiguous. V was shortened by 8 bases and J by 4 bases, with 13 bases between the two germline ends. CDR1 is MDHEN, CDR2 SYDVKM, per germline. The CDR3 totals 13 residues. The CDR3 loop is CASADSFSDTQYF. The DNA for the CDR3 is TGTGCCAGCGCTGACTCTTTTTCAGATACGCAGTATTTT.

The chain employs TRBV10-1 and TRBJ2-7; either TRBD1 or TRBD2 may supply D (5 bases each). CDR1 is WNHNN and CDR2 is SYGVQD in the germline V gene (reference sequence). Trimming left V 2 bases short and J 2 bases short, with 13 bases between. CDR3 size: 15 residues. CDR3 sequence: CASSEPGPRAYEQYF. The CDR3 DNA reads TGCGCCAGCAGTGAGCCGGGACCGAGGGCCTACGAGCAGTACTTC.